The 21 T cell receptor beta chains below come from one sample, sequenced in a study of tissue T cells after allogeneic stem cell transplantation. Here immunoSEQ multiplex PCR was the method, and the copy in TCRdb shows in-frame clones only, minus some. The sample has 2,500 or so clones, less than 70% seen once. The specimen was gut tissue. The receptors shown here come from a female BALB/c mouse in good health. The mouse line has the MHC haplotype H2-d.

Comments on this clone: Germline and genes here are mouse. From the germline J gene comes the end of the CDR3, since the read stops 1 residue before it. The chain recombines TRBV5 with TRBJ2-2; TRBD1 might be the D (6 bases). V shed 1 base and J shed 0 bases, with 6 bases lying between them. The CDR3 totals 15 residues. Germline V gives CDR1 LGHNA, CDR2 YNLKQL (reference sequence). This chain's CDR3 is CASSQGTANTGQLYF. Partial CDR3 DNA: TGTGCCAGCAGCCAAGGGACAGCAAACACCGGGCAGCTCTAC.

As concerns this clone: Gene names denote mouse genes. The read finishes 1 residue shy of the CDR3 end, and the germline J gene is used to complete it. V gene TRBV19 combines with J gene TRBJ1-4; the D is unclear. The V gene lost 4 bases and the J gene lost 0 bases, with 4 bases spanning the gap. The CDR3 consists of 13 residues. Per germline, CDR1 FNHDT and CDR2 SITEND (reference sequence). The CDR3 sequence is CASSPISNERLFF. The sequenced part of the CDR3 DNA is TGTGCCAGCAGTCCTATTTCCAACGAAAGATTATTT.

Turning to this clone: Mouse names are used for the genes. Different DNA sequences within this sample yield the same CDR3. CDR3 DNA (partial): TGTGCCAGCAGTTTTGGGGGTCAAAACACCTTGTAC. The encoded protein is CASSFGGQNTLY. The entire CDR3 reads CASSFGGQNTLYF. This chain links TRBV14 with TRBJ2-4, with D possibly TRBD2 on 5 matching bases. The sequence runs out 1 residue before the end of the CDR3; the remainder is reconstructed from the germline J gene. CDR1 and CDR2 from the germline V gene are SGHDT and FRDEAV. Trimming pared 2 bases from V and 1 base from J, leaving 5 bases between. CDR3 length: 13 residues.

This clone appeared a few times. Gene names and germline refer to mouse. The part of the CDR3 DNA that was read is TGTGCCTGGAGTCTAGTGGACAGGGGAAACTCCGACTACACC. Its translation is CAWSLVDRGNSDYT. The full CDR3 protein reads CAWSLVDRGNSDYTF. The V gene is TRBV31, the J gene TRBJ1-2; 9 bases are shared with TRBD1. The read halts 1 residue ahead of the CDR3 end, with the missing end drawn from the germline J gene. J gave up 1 base and V 0 bases, and 3 bases lay outside the gene matches. The germline CDR1 and CDR2 sequences are GKSSPN and SITVG. The length of the CDR3 is 15 residues.

As for this clone: Germline and genes: mouse. With the read ending 1 residue before the CDR3 end, the germline J gene is used to fill in that end. The chain couples TRBV31 to TRBJ2-7; possible D gene TRBD2, 6 bases. CDR3 length equals 12 residues. Germline V gene sequence: CDR1 GKSSPN, CDR2 SITVG. The V and J ends lost 0 bases and 4 bases respectively, with 7 bases between them. CDR3 bases read: TGTGCCTGGAGTCTCTGGGGTTATGAACAGTAC. Translating it yields CAWSLWGYEQY. The entire CDR3 sequence reads CAWSLWGYEQYF.

As to this clone: Gene names and germline match the mouse. The read ends 1 residue early relative to the CDR3; the germline J gene fills the gap. The chain is built from TRBV19 and TRBJ2-7, with D tentatively TRBD2 (7 bases). Germline lookup yields CDR1 FNHDT and CDR2 SITEND (reference sequence). The CDR3 is 12 residues long. The V end was cut by 6 bases, the J end by 6 bases, with 13 bases between. The CDR3 DNA, read in part, is TGTGCCAGCACCCGGGGGGCGCGTGAACAGTAC. Its protein is CASTRGAREQY. The complete CDR3 reads CASTRGAREQYF.

As for this clone: Gene names denote mouse genes. The CDR3 end lies 1 residue beyond the end of the read and is filled in from the germline J gene. The chain recombines TRBV13-1 with TRBJ2-7; the D is unclear. Trimming pared 2 bases from V and 0 bases from J, leaving 6 bases between. Germline V gene data show CDR1 as NSHNY and CDR2 as SYGAGN. The CDR3 totals 13 residues. The chain's CDR3 is CASSDRSSYEQYF. CDR3 DNA (partial): TGTGCCAGCAGTGACAGGAGCTCCTATGAACAGTAC.

For this clone: Germline and genes: mouse. The missing CDR3 end, 1 residue past where the read stops, is filled in from the germline J gene. The gene calls are TRBV19 and TRBJ2-7; 10 bases match TRBD2. Germline V gives CDR1 FNHDT, CDR2 SITEND (reference sequence). This CDR3 has 14 amino acids. V dropped 0 bases and J dropped 7; count of bases not matched to a gene: 4. The covered CDR3 bases are TGTGCCAGCAGTATAGGGCTGGGGGGGCGAGAACAGTAC. This sequence encodes CASSIGLGGREQY. The entire CDR3 is CASSIGLGGREQYF.

Note on this clone: One end of the junction is discordant with germline, which a read error may explain. Mouse germline and gene names are used. The read stops 1 residue short of the end of the CDR3; the missing end is completed from the germline J gene. V and J are TRBV13-1 and TRBJ1-1; the D gene is possibly TRBD1 (5 bases). This CDR3 has 13 residues. Germline V gene sequence: CDR1 NSHNY, CDR2 SYGAGN. CDR3 sequence reads: CAGSVRDNTEVFF. CDR3 bases read: TGTGCCGGCAGTGTCCGGGACAACACAGAAGTCTTC.

As to this clone: The genes and germline here are from mouse. The CDR3 goes on 1 residue after the read ends, and that part is filled in from the germline J gene. The chain couples TRBV20 to TRBJ1-4; 8 bases map to TRBD1. The CDR3 is 16 residues long. V trimming: 0 bases; J trimming: 2 bases; junction bases outside the gene matches: 5. Germline CDR1 and CDR2: GFQATS and STVNSAI. CDR3 in amino acids: CGARDRQGRSNERLFF. Partial CDR3 DNA: TGTGGTGCTAGGGATCGACAGGGGAGATCCAACGAAAGATTATTT. The whole variable domain, remainder taken from reference TRBV20 and TRBJ1-4, is GALVYQYPRRTICKSGTSMRMECQAVGFQATSVAWYRQSPQKTFELIALSTVNSAIKYEQNFTQEKFPISHPNLSFSSMTVLNAYLEDRGLYLCGARDRQGRSNERLFFGHGTKLSVL.

This clone was found a few times. Gene names are mouse gene names. Sequencing ends 1 residue short of the CDR3 end; the germline J gene provides the rest. V usage is TRBV4 and J usage is TRBJ1-2, with 9 bases that match TRBD1. CDR1 and CDR2 from the germline V gene are LGHDT and YNNKQL (reference sequence). The CDR3 is 14 amino acids. With 4 bases clipped from V and 3 bases from J, the junction kept 3 bases outside the gene matches. Incomplete CDR3 DNA: TGTGCCAGCAGCTTACAGGGGGCGCACTCCGACTACACC. Protein: CASSLQGAHSDYT. The full CDR3 sequence reads CASSLQGAHSDYTF.

This clone was found once. Gene names and germline refer to mouse. Read data end 1 residue before the CDR3 end; the end is taken from the germline J gene. The rearrangement links TRBV16 to TRBJ1-1, with a tentative D call TRBD1 (5 bases). The germline gives CDR1 SGHSA, CDR2 FRNQAP. V gave up 0 bases and J gave up 3 bases, with 8 bases separating them. The CDR3 extends over 14 amino acids. The CDR3 is CASSLDPGDTEVFF. Incomplete CDR3 DNA: TGTGCAAGCAGCTTAGATCCGGGGGACACAGAAGTCTTC.

For this clone: Here the gene names and germline are mouse. The read stops 1 residue short of the end of the CDR3; the missing end is completed from the germline J gene. This chain connects TRBV20 to TRBJ2-5; tentative D call: TRBD2 (6 bases). The CDR3 loop spans 11 amino acids. The germline V gene has CDR1 GFQATS and CDR2 STVNSAI. Trimming took 2 bases from V and 6 from J, leaving 6 bases between them. The sequenced part of the CDR3 DNA is TGTGGTGCTAGGACTGGGGACACCCAGTAC. As protein: CGARTGDTQY. The full CDR3 protein is CGARTGDTQYF. Full variable domain (outside the CDR3, taken from reference TRBV20 and TRBJ2-5): GALVYQYPRRTICKSGTSMRMECQAVGFQATSVAWYRQSPQKTFELIALSTVNSAIKYEQNFTQEKFPISHPNLSFSSMTVLNAYLEDRGLYLCGARTGDTQYFGPGTRLLVL.

As concerns this clone: Gene labels here are mouse ones. From the germline J gene comes the end of the CDR3, since the read stops 1 residue before it. This chain connects TRBV29 to TRBJ1-1; 11 bases map to TRBD1. Germline assignment: CDR1 MSHET and CDR2 SYDVDS. V lost 5 bases to trimming and J lost 4 bases; unmatched junction nucleotides: 6. The CDR3 length is 15 residues. This CDR3 is CASSLWTGGFTEVFF. The sequenced CDR3 bases are TGTGCTAGCAGTCTCTGGACAGGGGGCTTCACAGAAGTCTTC.

Notes on this clone: Mouse names are used for the genes. The CDR3 is cut off 1 residue early in the read; its end comes from the germline J gene. The chain combines TRBV29 with TRBJ1-4; 10 bases match TRBD1. The germline gives CDR1 MSHET, CDR2 SYDVDS. V shed 6 bases, J shed 3 bases, and the junction held 4 bases outside the gene matches. This CDR3 is 15 amino acids long. CDR3 sequence: CASRTGTGANERLFF. CDR3 DNA (partial): TGTGCTAGCAGGACCGGGACAGGGGCCAACGAAAGATTATTT.

About this clone itself: Gene names refer to mouse genes. The CDR3 goes on 1 residue after the read ends, and that part is filled in from the germline J gene. The chain uses TRBV20 and TRBJ1-6, with 8 bases aligning to TRBD1. TRBJ1-6 is given ORF status, its function remaining uncertain. J lost 8 bases, V lost 2 bases, and 2 bases had no gene match. CDR1 is GFQATS, CDR2 STVNSAI, per germline. This CDR3 has 13 residues. The covered CDR3 bases are TGTGGTGCTAGGCAGGGGGCGGATTCGCCCCTCTAC. This gives the protein CGARQGADSPLY. The complete CDR3 protein is CGARQGADSPLYF.

This clone was seen more than once but under ten times. Gene names refer to mouse genes. The read terminates 1 residue ahead of where the CDR3 ends, so the germline J gene completes it. The chain combines TRBV20 with TRBJ2-1; 10 bases align to TRBD2. The CDR3 is 16 residues long. Germline CDR1 is GFQATS and CDR2 is STVNSAI. Trimming at V came to 0 bases and at J to 0 bases, leaving 2 bases not matched to a gene. CDR3: CGARETGGSNYAEQFF. CDR3 DNA, as far as it was read: TGTGGTGCTAGGGAGACTGGGGGGTCTAACTATGCTGAGCAGTTC.

This clone was seen more than once but under ten times. Gene names and germline refer to mouse. The read terminates 1 residue before the CDR3 end, so the remaining end is supplied by the germline J gene. This chain links TRBV13-2 with TRBJ2-7; D is perhaps TRBD2 (5 bases). There are 14 residues in the CDR3. The V gene lost 2 bases and the J gene lost 0 bases, with 9 bases spanning the gap. The germline V gene encodes CDR1 NNHNN and CDR2 SYGAGS (reference sequence). CDR3 in amino acids: CASGEMGSSYEQYF. The part of the CDR3 DNA that was read is TGTGCCAGCGGTGAAATGGGGAGCTCCTATGAACAGTAC.

This clone was observed a few times. Here the gene names and germline are mouse. The sequence runs out 1 residue before the end of the CDR3; the remainder is reconstructed from the germline J gene. The chain carries TRBV15 and TRBJ2-7, with 9 nucleotides matching TRBD1. The junction had 0 bases not matched to a gene; V was cut back by 3 bases and J by 6 bases. CDR3 size: 12 residues. Germline values: CDR1 SGHND, CDR2 FRSKSL. The chain's CDR3 is CASSLDRGEQYF. Incomplete CDR3 DNA: TGTGCCAGCAGTTTGGACAGGGGTGAACAGTAC.

This clone is large. Mouse gene names apply. The read ends 1 residue before the CDR3 terminus; that terminus is restored from the germline J gene. J is TRBJ2-7 and V is TRBV13-1; 7 nucleotides agree with TRBD2. CDR1 and CDR2 (germline): NSHNY, SYGAGN. The CDR3 extends over 14 amino acids. Germline trimming cut 0 bases from V and 4 bases from J; bases unmatched to any gene: 4. Incomplete CDR3 DNA: TGTGCCAGCAGTGATGCGCCCTGGGGGTATGAACAGTAC. Its protein product is CASSDAPWGYEQY. The entire CDR3 is CASSDAPWGYEQYF.

Comments on this clone: The genes and germline here are from mouse. Read sequence stops 1 residue before the CDR3 end, and the germline J gene provides the missing end. The chain joins TRBV29 to TRBJ1-6; D is unclear. TRBJ1-6 is classed as an ORF, of uncertain function. CDR3 size: 14 residues. Per germline, CDR1 MSHET and CDR2 SYDVDS. Trimming cost V 4 bases and J 3 bases, with 7 bases left between them. CDR3 DNA (partial): TGTGCTAGCAGTTCAGACAACTATAATTCGCCCCTCTAC. Protein: CASSSDNYNSPLY. The entire CDR3 protein is CASSSDNYNSPLYF.